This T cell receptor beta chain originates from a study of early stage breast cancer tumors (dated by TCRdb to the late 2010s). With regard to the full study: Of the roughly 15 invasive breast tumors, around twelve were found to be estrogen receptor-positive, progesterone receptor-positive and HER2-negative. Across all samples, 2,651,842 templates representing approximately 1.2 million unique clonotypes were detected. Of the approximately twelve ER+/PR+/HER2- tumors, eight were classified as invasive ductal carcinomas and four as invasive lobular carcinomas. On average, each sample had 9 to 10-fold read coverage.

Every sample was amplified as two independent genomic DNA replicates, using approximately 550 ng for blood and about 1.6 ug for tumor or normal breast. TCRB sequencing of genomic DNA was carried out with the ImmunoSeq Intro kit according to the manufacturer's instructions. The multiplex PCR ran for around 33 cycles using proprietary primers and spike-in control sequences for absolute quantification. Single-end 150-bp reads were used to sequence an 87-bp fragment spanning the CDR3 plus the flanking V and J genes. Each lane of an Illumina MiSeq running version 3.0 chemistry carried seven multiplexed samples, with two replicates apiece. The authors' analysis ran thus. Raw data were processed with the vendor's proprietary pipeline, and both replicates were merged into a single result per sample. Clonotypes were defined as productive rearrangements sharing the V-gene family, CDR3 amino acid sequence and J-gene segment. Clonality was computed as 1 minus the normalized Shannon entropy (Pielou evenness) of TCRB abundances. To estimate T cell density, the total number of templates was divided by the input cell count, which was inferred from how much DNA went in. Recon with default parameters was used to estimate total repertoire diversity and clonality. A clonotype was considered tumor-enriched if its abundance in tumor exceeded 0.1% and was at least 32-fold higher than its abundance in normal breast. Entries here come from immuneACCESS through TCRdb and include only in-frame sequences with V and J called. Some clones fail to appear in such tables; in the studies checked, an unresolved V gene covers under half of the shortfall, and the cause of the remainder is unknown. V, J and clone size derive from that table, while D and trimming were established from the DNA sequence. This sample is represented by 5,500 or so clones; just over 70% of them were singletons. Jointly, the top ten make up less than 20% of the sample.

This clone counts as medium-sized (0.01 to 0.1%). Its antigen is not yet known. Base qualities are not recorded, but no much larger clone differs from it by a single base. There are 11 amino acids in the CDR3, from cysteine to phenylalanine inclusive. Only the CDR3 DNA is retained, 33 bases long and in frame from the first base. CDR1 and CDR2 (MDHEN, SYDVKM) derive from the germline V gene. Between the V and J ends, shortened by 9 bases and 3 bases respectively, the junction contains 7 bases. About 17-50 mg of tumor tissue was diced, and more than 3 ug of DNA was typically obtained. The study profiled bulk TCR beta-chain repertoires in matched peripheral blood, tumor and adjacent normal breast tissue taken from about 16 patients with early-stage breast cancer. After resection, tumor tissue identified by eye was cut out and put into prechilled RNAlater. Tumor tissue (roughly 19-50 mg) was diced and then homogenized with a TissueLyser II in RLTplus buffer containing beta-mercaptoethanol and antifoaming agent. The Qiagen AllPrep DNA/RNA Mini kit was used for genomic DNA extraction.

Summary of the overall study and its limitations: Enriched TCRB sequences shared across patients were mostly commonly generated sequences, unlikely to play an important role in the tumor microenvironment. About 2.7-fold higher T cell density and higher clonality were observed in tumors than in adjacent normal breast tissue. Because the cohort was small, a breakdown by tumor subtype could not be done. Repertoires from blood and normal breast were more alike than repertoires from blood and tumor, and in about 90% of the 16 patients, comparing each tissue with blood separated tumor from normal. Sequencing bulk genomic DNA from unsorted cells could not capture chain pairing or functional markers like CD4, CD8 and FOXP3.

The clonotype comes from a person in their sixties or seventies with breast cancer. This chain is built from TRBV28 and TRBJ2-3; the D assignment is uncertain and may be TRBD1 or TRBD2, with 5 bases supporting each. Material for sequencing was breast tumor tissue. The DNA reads TGTGCCAGTGAGGGGACAGATACGCAGTATTTT. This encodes CASEGTDTQYF.